In this sample, the clone carrying this T cell receptor (beta chain) turned up a few times. This sample was taken from a study of blood T cells in healthy people across ages. A J-beta primer mix and a sample-barcoded 5' primer were used in a second PCR of roughly 6 to 11 cycles. TCRdb reprocessed the 5' RACE reads with MiXCR, giving one entry per CDR3 protein. The sample gives about 810,000 distinct CDR3 sequences, around 36% of which show up once; 10% to 15% is in the top ten. Trimming pared 10 bases from V and 4 bases from J, leaving 4 bases between. The CDR3 spans 10 residues. This clonotype originated in a man aged 18-30 years in good health. Sequenced sample: blood. The chain recombines TRBV12-3 or TRBV12-4 with TRBJ2-2; D remains unclear. The CDR3 sequence is CAMGTGELFF. Here the CDR3 DNA reads TGTGCCATGGGCACCGGGGAGCTGTTTTTT.